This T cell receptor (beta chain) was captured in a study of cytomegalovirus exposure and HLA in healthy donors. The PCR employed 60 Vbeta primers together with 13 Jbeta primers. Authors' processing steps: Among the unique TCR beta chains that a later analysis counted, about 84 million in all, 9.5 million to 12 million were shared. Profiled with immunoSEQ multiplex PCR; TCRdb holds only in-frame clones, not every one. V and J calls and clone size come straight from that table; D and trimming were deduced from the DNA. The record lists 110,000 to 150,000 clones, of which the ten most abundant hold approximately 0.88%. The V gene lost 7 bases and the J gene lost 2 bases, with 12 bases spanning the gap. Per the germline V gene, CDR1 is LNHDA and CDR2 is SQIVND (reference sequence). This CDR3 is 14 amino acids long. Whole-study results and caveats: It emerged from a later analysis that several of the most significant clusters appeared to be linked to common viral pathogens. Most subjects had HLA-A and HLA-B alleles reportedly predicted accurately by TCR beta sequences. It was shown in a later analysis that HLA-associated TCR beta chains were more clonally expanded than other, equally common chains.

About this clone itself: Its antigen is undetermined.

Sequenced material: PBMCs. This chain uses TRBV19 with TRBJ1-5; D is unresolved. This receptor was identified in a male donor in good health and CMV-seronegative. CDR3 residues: CASTVRRGNQPQHF. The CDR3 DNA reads TGTGCCAGTACAGTCAGGCGGGGCAATCAGCCCCAGCATTTT.